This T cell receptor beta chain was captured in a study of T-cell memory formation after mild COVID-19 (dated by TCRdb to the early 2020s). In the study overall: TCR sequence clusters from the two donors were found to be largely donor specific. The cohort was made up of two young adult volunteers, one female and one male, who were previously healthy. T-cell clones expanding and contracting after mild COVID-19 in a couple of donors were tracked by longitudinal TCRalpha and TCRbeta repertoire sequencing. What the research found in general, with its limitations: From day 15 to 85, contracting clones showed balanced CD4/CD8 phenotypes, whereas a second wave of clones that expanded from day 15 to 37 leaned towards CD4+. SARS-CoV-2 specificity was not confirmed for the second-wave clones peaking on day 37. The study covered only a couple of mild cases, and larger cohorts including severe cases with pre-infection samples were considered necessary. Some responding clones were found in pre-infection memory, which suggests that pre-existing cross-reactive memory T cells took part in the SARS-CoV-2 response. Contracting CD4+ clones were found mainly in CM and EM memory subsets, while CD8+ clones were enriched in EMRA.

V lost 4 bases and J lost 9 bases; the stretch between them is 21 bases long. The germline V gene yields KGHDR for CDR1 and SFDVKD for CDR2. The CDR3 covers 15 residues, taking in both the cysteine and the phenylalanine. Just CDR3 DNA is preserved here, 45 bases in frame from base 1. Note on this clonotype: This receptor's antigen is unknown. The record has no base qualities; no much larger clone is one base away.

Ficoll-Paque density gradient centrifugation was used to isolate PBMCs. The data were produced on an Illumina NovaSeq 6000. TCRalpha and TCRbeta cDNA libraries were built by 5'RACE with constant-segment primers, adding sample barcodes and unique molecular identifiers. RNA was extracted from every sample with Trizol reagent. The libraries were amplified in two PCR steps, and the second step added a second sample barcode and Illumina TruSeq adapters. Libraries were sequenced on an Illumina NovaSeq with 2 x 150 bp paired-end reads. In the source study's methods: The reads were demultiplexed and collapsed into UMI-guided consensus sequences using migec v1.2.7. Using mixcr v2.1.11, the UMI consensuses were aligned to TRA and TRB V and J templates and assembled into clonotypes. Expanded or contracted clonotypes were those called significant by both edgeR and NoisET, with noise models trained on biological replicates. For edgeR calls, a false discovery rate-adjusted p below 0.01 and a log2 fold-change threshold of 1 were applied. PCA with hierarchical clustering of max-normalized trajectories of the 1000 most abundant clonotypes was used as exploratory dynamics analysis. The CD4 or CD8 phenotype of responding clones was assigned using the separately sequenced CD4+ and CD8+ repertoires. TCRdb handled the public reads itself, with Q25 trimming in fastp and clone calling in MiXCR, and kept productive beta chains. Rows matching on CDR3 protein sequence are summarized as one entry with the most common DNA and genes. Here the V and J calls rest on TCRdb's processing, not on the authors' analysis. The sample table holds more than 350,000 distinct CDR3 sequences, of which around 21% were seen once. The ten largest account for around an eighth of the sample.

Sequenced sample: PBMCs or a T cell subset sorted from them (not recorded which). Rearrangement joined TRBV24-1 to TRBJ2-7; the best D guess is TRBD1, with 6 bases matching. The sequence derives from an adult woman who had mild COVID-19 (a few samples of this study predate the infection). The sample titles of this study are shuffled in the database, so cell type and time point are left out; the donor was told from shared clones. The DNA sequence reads TGTGCCACCAGTGAACAAATTGGGACAACCGAATCGCAGTACTTC. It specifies CATSEQIGTTESQYF.